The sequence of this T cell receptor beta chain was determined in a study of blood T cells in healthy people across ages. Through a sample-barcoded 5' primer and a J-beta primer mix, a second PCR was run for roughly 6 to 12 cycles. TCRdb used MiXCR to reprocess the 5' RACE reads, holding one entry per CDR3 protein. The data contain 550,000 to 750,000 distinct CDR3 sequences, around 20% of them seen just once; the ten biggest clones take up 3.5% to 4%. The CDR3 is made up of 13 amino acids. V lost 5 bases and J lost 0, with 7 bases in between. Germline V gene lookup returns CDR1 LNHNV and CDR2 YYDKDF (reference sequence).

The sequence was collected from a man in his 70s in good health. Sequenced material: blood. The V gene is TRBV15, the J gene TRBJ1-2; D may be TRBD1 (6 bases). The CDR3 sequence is CATSSGANYGYTF. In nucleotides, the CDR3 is TGTGCCACCAGCTCAGGGGCTAACTATGGCTACACCTTC.